This T cell receptor beta chain was captured by sequencing in a study of OX40 agonist ivuxolimab in advanced cancers. In the study overall: Every 2 weeks, ivuxolimab was infused into the patients intravenously at between 0.01 and 10 mg/kg. Patients were around 83% male with ages roughly 23 to 90, mean about 60. Partial responses occurred in Three dose-escalation patients, one with hepatocellular carcinoma and two with cutaneous melanoma. General study results and limits: Nonresponders included some who also had low normalized T-cell clonal expansion.

As concerns this clone: What it binds is not known.

The CDR3 loop spans 17 amino acids. This table comes from immunoSEQ multiplex PCR, and its TCRdb copy is limited to in-frame clones, with some not included. There are about 22,000 clones in the sample; approximately 80% occur only once, and approximately 17% lies in the top ten. Material: CD4+ or CD8+ T cells sorted from blood, obtained in a trial of the OX40 agonist ivuxolimab. The sequence came from an adult with an advanced solid tumor such as melanoma, head and neck, liver or kidney cancer. The chain recombines TRBV21-1 with TRBJ2-5; the table's D call, TRBD2, has no DNA check behind it. TRBV21-1 has pseudogene status. CDR3 nucleotides: TGTGCCAGCATACCGGCTAGCGGGGGGCCCCAGCGAGAGACCCAGTACTTC. It translates to CASIPASGGPQRETQYF.